Listed below are T cell receptor beta chains from one sample, sequenced in a study of blood T cell repertoires in COVID-19. Some clones are missing from TCRdb's copy, which holds only in-frame ones; the method was immunoSEQ multiplex PCR. The sample lists some 100,000 clones, 90% occurring once. Sequencing was carried out using peripheral blood. Receptors originate from a human donor with active COVID-19. The donor label of this sample is uncertain. Both conserved end residues are part of each CDR3. The order of the fields is CDR3 DNA, CDR3 protein, V gene, J gene, clone size, D gene. D genes are given only for firm matches. Size tells how often a clone was seen (once, few, many) or the class of an expanded clone, and some rows leave it out.

DNA: TGCGCCAGCAGCCAGGACGGGACAGGGGTTAACTATGGCTACACCTTC
CDR3: CASSQDGTGVNYGYTF
V: TRBV4-1
J: TRBJ1-2
size: .
D: TRBD1

DNA: TGTGCCAGCAGTTCAATAGGGACAGGGCTCCCCTACGAGCAGTACTTC
CDR3: CASSSIGTGLPYEQYF
V: TRBV27
J: TRBJ2-7
size: .
D: TRBD1

DNA: TGTGCCAGCGTGGGCAGGCTCGGCACTGAAGCTTTCTTT
CDR3: CASVGRLGTEAFF
V: TRBV28
J: TRBJ1-1
size: .
D: .

DNA: TGCGCCAGCACGACAGGCTTAACTGAAAAACTGTTTTTT
CDR3: CASTTGLTEKLFF
V: TRBV10-2
J: TRBJ1-4
size: .
D: .

DNA: TGTGCCAGCAGCCCACGGGGGGGGGCATACACCGGGGAGCTGTTTTTT
CDR3: CASSPRGGAYTGELFF
V: TRBV7-8
J: TRBJ2-2
size: .
D: TRBD2

DNA: TGCGCCAGCAGGGGACAGGGGGCTGCTAATGAAAAACTGTTTTTT
CDR3: CASRGQGAANEKLFF
V: TRBV4-3
J: TRBJ1-4
size: .
D: TRBD1

DNA: TGTGCCAGCAGCAAGAGCTCTGGGGCCAACGTCCTGACTTTC
CDR3: CASSKSSGANVLTF
V: TRBV6-5
J: TRBJ2-6
size: .
D: .

DNA: TGTGCCAGCAGTCCCCTGGGACTAGCGGGATCCACAGATACGCAGTATTTT
CDR3: CASSPLGLAGSTDTQYF
V: TRBV27
J: TRBJ2-3
size: once
D: TRBD2

DNA: TGTGCCACCAGTGACGATAGAGGTGAGCAGTACTTC
CDR3: CATSDDRGEQYF
V: TRBV24-1
J: TRBJ2-7
size: .
D: .

DNA: TGTGCCGGCTCGGGGAACTCCTACAATGAGCAGTTCTTC
CDR3: CAGSGNSYNEQFF
V: TRBV6-8
J: TRBJ2-1
size: .
D: .

DNA: TGTGCCAGCAGCTTAGGTTTTCAGGGATCGCGCAATCAGCCCCAGCATTTT
CDR3: CASSLGFQGSRNQPQHF
V: TRBV7-9
J: TRBJ1-5
size: .
D: .

DNA: TGTGCCAGTAGTATAGGGCAGGGAGGCACTGAAGCTTTCTTT
CDR3: CASSIGQGGTEAFF
V: TRBV19
J: TRBJ1-1
size: .
D: .

DNA: TGTGCCAGCCGGGACAGGGGTGGATACGAGCAGTACTTC
CDR3: CASRDRGGYEQYF
V: TRBV6-5
J: TRBJ2-7
size: .
D: TRBD1